This T cell receptor (beta chain) stems from a study of cytomegalovirus exposure and HLA in healthy donors. Overall study findings and caveats: For cytomegalovirus status, the classifier reportedly gave diagnoses with high specificity and sensitivity. The tendency of first-cohort TCR clusters to co-occur in the 90 to 150 validation repertoires emerged from a later analysis.

Measured with immunoSEQ multiplex PCR; TCRdb has only the in-frame clones, and not every one. This table has a few hundred thousand clones, roughly 88% appearing once. A remark on this clone: Its antigen is not known.

This receptor was obtained from a woman aged 18-29 years in good health and CMV-seronegative. Sequenced material: PBMCs.

CDR3: CASSRNRAGDRGYF. The DNA of the CDR3 is TGTGCCAGCAGCCGTAATAGGGCCGGGGATCGCGGATACTTC. The V gene is TRBV11-2, the J gene TRBJ2-7; TRBD2 is a possible D gene (5 bases). This CDR3 is 14 amino acids long. Germline CDR1 reads SGHAT; CDR2 reads FQNNGV. Deletions cut 5 bases from V and 13 bases from J, with 24 bases between.